These T cell receptor beta chains were read from a single sample in a study of monozygotic twins with inflammatory bowel disease. TCRdb reprocessed the 5' RACE reads, keeping one entry per CDR3 protein, no DNA. This repertoire includes some 300,000 distinct CDR3 sequences. Sample: blood. These receptors came from a human donor with ulcerative colitis or Crohn's disease, or a healthy co-twin of an affected twin (not recorded which). Each CDR3 is given with its conserved first and last residue.

v_gene	j_gene	CDR3aa
TRBV28	TRBJ2-1	CASRTSGAINEQFF
TRBV18	TRBJ1-2	CASSPDLPGQETYGYTF
TRBV11-2	TRBJ2-5	CASRFGQGALAARQETQYF
TRBV6-4	TRBJ2-3	CATSMTAGGADTQYF
TRBV20-1	TRBJ1-2	CSARTPAGYGYTF
TRBV7-2	TRBJ2-3	CASSLVSRASTDTQYF
TRBV28	TRBJ2-1	CASFSGTAELYNEQFF
TRBV3-1	TRBJ2-7	CASRSGPHEQYF
TRBV7-2	TRBJ2-4	CASSLDWTGLAKNIQYF
TRBV10-3	TRBJ2-7	CAIQDTLSYEQYF
TRBV6-1	TRBJ1-2	CASSESGSHGYTF
TRBV7-9	TRBJ2-2	CASSLTASNTGELFF
TRBV20-1	TRBJ1-1	CSARRQWENTEAFF
TRBV15	TRBJ2-3	CATSRDRVRPTDTQYF
TRBV5-5	TRBJ2-2	CASSLFAWTGGTGELFF
TRBV6-1	TRBJ2-7	CAGRAGGPPYEQYF
TRBV10-3	TRBJ2-7	CATKLDRYLYEQYF
TRBV5-8	TRBJ1-3	CASSLFANSGNTIYF
TRBV14	TRBJ2-1	CASSQARVDEQFF
TRBV27	TRBJ2-7	CASTWTSGSYEQYF
TRBV9	TRBJ1-6	CASSVNGLNNSPLHF
TRBV12-3/TRBV12-4	TRBJ1-3	CASSRQGGGAIYF
TRBV20-1	TRBJ2-5	CSALSGGAGLKETQYF
TRBV5-1	TRBJ2-2	CASSLEAGTGAGELFF
TRBV6-5	TRBJ2-7	CASSYSGTSGVYEQYF
TRBV15	TRBJ2-5	CATSRGAGETQYF
TRBV20-1	TRBJ1-3	CSAPLPGGNTIYF
TRBV10-3	TRBJ2-3	CAIGFGQGTDTQYF
TRBV6-6	TRBJ1-2	CASSRDRGGYGYTF
TRBV11-1	TRBJ2-2	CASSSSRGLLRGGYYTGELFF
TRBV4-3	TRBJ2-5	CASSQDVGETQYF
TRBV5-1	TRBJ1-2	CASSLEASGYGYTF
TRBV14	TRBJ1-1	CASSPHFGGGTEAFF